This TCR beta chain was recovered during a study of identical twins. Study outcomes and limitations: Weaker excess sharing between twins was seen in beta out-of-frame sequences. Partly confounded zero-insertion analyses could result from invariant MAIT and iNKT cells.

TCRdb reprocessed the 5' RACE reads with MiXCR, giving one entry per CDR3 protein. Here the sample spans 200,000 to 300,000 distinct CDR3 sequences, about 7% being singletons. Ten or more counts support this clonotype. Its target is unknown. Healthy Caucasians were all of the donors. Losses at the gene ends were 4 bases for V and 6 bases for J; bases not matched to a gene: 5. The CDR3 covers 14 residues. Germline CDR1 ENHRY, CDR2 SYGVKD. This sample also belongs to another study, concerning yellow fever vaccine responses in identical twins.

Sample: memory (CD45RO+) T cells sorted from blood. The chain recombines TRBV10-3 with TRBJ2-7; the match to TRBD1 covers 11 bases. The clonotype originates from a woman under 30 in good health. This CDR3 reads CAISAGDRGFEQYF. CDR3 in DNA: TGTGCCATCAGTGCCGGGGACAGGGGGTTCGAGCAGTACTTC.